The rows below give T cell receptor beta chains drawn from one sample of a study of T cell responses to AZD1222 COVID-19 vaccine. TCRdb keeps only in-frame clones here, not all; method: immunoSEQ multiplex PCR. The sample totals around 140,000 clones; its top ten clones hold roughly 2%. The source material was peripheral blood. The receptors shown here come from an adult in good health. The CDR3 runs from the conserved cysteine through the conserved F or W. The order of the fields is D gene, V gene, J gene, CDR3 DNA, CDR3 protein. The D gene is left open where the match is weak.

NA,TRBV3-1/TRBV3-2,TRBJ2-3,TGTGCCAGCAGCCCCCTGGGTGTGTCTAGCACAGATACGCAGTATTTT,CASSPLGVSSTDTQYF
NA,TRBV20-1,TRBJ1-1,TGCAGTGCTAGTACAGGACCCACTGAAGCTTTCTTT,CSASTGPTEAFF
NA,TRBV4-3,TRBJ1-5,TGCGCCAGCAGCCAAGAGTTCGGGGATAGCAATCAGCCCCAGCATTTT,CASSQEFGDSNQPQHF
TRBD2,TRBV27,TRBJ2-2,TGTGCCAGCAGTTCCGCCCGACCGGGACTAGCCGGCACCGGGGAGCTGTTTTTT,CASSSARPGLAGTGELFF
TRBD1,TRBV5-8,TRBJ1-1,TGTGCCAGCAGCTTGTTTTTCGGGACAGCAGACAACCGGATGAACACTGAAGCTTTCTTT,CASSLFFGTADNRMNTEAFF
NA,TRBV28,TRBJ1-5,TGTGCCAGCAGGACCCCGGCGGGTGGACATCAGCCCCAGCATTTT,CASRTPAGGHQPQHF
NA,TRBV9,TRBJ1-3,TGTGCCAGCAGCGTAGCCAGTGATGGAAACACCATATATTTT,CASSVASDGNTIYF
NA,TRBV7-2,TRBJ1-3,TGTGCCAGCAGCTTAGGGGGGCTTTCTGGAAACACCATATATTTT,CASSLGGLSGNTIYF
NA,TRBV28,TRBJ1-2,TGTGCCAGCAGTTTGGCCGGAGAAGGAATCGGGAACTATGGCTACACCTTC,CASSLAGEGIGNYGYTF
NA,TRBV19,TRBJ2-7,TGTGCCAGTAGCCAAGGCGTTGGGGCCGAGCAGTACTTC,CASSQGVGAEQYF
TRBD1,TRBV28,TRBJ1-3,TGTGCCAGCAGTCGCACAGGGGGCTCCTCTGGAAACACCATATATTTT,CASSRTGGSSGNTIYF
NA,TRBV18,TRBJ1-4,TGTGCCAGCTCACCACAGGGTCATGGCCCCAATGAAAAACTGTTTTTT,CASSPQGHGPNEKLFF
NA,TRBV6-5,TRBJ2-5,TGTGCCAGCAGTTACAGAGTAGAAGAGACCCAGTACTTC,CASSYRVEETQYF
NA,TRBV19,TRBJ2-5,TGTGCCAGTAGTATAAAGAGGACATTTGGAGAGACCCAGTACTTC,CASSIKRTFGETQYF
TRBD1,TRBV3-1/TRBV3-2,TRBJ2-7,TGTGCCAGCAGCCCGACCGGGACAGGCTCCTACGAGCAGTACTTC,CASSPTGTGSYEQYF
TRBD1,TRBV7-8,TRBJ1-4,TGTGCCAGCAGCTCCCTCGGGACAGGGGATGAAAAACTGTTTTTT,CASSSLGTGDEKLFF
TRBD2,TRBV5-1,TRBJ2-5,TGCGCCAGCAGCTTGGGACTAGCGGGTCAGGCCCAGTACTTC,CASSLGLAGQAQYF
TRBD2,TRBV9,TRBJ2-5,TGTGCCAGCAGCCGAGGGGCTAGCGGGGGGGAAGAGACCCAGTACTTC,CASSRGASGGEETQYF
TRBD1,TRBV18,TRBJ1-2,TGTGCCAGCTCACAAGACAGGGAGGCCTATGGCTACACCTTC,CASSQDREAYGYTF
NA,TRBV10-3,TRBJ1-5,TGTGCCATCAGTGAGTCCGGGGTGGGAAATCAGCCCCAGCATTTT,CAISESGVGNQPQHF
NA,TRBV18,TRBJ1-4,TGTGCCAGCTCACCCGGAGCCGGGACAACTAATGAAAAACTGTTTTTT,CASSPGAGTTNEKLFF
TRBD1,TRBV5-1,TRBJ1-6,TGCGCCAGCAGCTTGTACCCCACATTGCCACAGGGGTCGAGCTCACCCCTCCACTTT,CASSLYPTLPQGSSSPLHF
NA,TRBV12-5,TRBJ2-2,TGTGCTAGTGGTTTGGAGAGACTGGGGAGTCCCTTCGACACCGGGGAGCTGTTTTTT,CASGLERLGSPFDTGELFF
NA,TRBV7-9,TRBJ2-7,TGTGCCAGCAGCTTAGTACCGCAGGCCTCCTACGAGCAGTACTTC,CASSLVPQASYEQYF
TRBD1,TRBV7-9,TRBJ2-2,TGTGCCAGCAGCGCAAGACAGGGTGGGCCGAACACCGGGGAGCTGTTTTTT,CASSARQGGPNTGELFF
NA,TRBV7-3,TRBJ2-2,TGTGCCAGCAGCTTAACTGGGGAGCTGTTTTTT,CASSLTGELFF